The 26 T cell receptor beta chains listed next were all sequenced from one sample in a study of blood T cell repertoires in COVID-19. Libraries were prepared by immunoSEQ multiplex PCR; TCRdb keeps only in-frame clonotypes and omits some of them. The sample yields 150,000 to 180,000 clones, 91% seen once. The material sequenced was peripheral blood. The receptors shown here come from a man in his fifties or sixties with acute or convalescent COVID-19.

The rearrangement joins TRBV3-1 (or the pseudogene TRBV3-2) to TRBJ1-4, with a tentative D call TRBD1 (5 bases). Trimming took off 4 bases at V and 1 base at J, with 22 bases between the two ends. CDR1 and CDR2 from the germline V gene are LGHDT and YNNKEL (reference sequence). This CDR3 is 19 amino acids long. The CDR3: CASSLYLPGVSQTNEKLFF. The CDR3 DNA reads TGTGCCAGCAGCCTTTACCTTCCGGGGGTCAGTCAAACTAATGAAAAACTGTTTTTT.

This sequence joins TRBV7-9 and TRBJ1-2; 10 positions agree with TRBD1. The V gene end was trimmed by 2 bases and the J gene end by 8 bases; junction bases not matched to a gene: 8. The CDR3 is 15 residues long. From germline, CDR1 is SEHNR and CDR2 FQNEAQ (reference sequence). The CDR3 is CASSLNVGQGYGYTF. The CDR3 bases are TGTGCCAGCAGCTTAAATGTGGGACAGGGGTACGGCTACACCTTC.

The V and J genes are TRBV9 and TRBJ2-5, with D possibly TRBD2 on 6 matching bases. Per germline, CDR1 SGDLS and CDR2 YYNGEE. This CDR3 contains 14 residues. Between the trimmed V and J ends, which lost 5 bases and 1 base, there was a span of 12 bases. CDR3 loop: CASSTSPTQETQYF. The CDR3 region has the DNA TGTGCCAGCAGTACTAGCCCAACCCAAGAGACCCAGTACTTC.

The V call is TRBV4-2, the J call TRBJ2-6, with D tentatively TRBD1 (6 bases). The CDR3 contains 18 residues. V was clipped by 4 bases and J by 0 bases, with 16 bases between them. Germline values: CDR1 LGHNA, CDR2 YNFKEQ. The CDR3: CASSPTGQGFSGANVLTF. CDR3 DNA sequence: TGTGCCAGCAGCCCGACGGGACAAGGATTCTCTGGGGCCAACGTCCTGACTTTC.

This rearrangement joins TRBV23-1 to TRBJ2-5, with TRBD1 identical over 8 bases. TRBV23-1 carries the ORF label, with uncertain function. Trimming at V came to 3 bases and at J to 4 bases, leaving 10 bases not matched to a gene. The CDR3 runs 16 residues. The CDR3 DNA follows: TGCGCCAGCAGTCACCCCGGACAGGGATGGGCAGAGACCCAGTACTTC. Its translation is CASSHPGQGWAETQYF.

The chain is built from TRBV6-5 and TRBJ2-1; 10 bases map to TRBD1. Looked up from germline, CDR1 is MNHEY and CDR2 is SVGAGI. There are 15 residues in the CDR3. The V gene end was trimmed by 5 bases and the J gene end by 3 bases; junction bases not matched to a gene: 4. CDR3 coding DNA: TGTGCCAGCAGTCCCGGGACAGGGGTCTACAATGAGCAGTTCTTC. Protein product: CASSPGTGVYNEQFF.

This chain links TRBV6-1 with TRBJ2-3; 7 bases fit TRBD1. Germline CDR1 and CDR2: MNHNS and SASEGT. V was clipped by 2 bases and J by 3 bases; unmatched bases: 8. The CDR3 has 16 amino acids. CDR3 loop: CASSELTGRFTDTQYF. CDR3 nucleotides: TGTGCCAGCAGTGAACTGACAGGGCGATTTACAGATACGCAGTATTTT.

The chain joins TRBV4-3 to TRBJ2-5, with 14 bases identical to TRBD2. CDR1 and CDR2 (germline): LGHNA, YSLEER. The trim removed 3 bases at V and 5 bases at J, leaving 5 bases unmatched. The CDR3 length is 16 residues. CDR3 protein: CASSQRLAGGWETQYF. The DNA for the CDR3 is TGCGCCAGCAGCCAGAGACTAGCGGGGGGGTGGGAGACCCAGTACTTC.

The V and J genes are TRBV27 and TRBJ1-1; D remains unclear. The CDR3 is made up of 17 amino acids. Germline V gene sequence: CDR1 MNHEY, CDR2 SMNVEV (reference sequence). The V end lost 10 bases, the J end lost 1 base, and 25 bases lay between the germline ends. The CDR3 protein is CATPIGDPRNRNTEAFF. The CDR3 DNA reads TGTGCCACCCCGATAGGAGATCCTCGGAATAGGAACACTGAAGCTTTCTTT.

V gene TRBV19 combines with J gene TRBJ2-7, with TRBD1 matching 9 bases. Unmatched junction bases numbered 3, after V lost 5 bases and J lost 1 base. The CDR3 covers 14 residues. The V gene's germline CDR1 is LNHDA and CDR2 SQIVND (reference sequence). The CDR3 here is CASSSGTGSYEQYV. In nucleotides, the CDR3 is TGTGCCAGTAGTTCCGGGACAGGGTCCTACGAGCAGTACGTC.

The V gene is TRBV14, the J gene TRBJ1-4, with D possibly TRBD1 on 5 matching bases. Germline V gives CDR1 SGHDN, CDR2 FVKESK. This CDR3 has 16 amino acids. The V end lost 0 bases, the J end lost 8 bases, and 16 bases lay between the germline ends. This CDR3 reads CASSQDMAIAGEKLFF. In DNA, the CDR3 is TGTGCCAGCAGCCAAGATATGGCAATAGCAGGGGAAAAACTGTTTTTT. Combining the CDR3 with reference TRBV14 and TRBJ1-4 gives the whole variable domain EAGVTQFPSHSVIEKGQTVTLRCDPISGHDNLYWYRRVMGKEIKFLLHFVKESKQDESGMPNNRFLAERTGGTYSTLKVQPAELEDSGVYFCASSQDMAIAGEKLFFGSGTQLSVL.

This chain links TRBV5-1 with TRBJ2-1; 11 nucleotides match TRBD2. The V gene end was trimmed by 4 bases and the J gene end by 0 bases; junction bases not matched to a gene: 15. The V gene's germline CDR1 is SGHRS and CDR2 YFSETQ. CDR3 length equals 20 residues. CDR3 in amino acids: CASSPTLVTSGSSSYNEQFF. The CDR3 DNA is TGCGCCAGCAGCCCAACCCTTGTTACTAGCGGGAGTAGCTCCTACAATGAGCAGTTCTTC.

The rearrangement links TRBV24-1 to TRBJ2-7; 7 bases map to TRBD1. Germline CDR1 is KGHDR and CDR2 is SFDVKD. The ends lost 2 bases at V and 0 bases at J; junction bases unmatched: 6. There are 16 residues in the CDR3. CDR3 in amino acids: CATSDSGGRSSYEQYF. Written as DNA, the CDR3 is TGTGCCACCAGTGATTCAGGGGGAAGGAGCTCCTACGAGCAGTACTTC.

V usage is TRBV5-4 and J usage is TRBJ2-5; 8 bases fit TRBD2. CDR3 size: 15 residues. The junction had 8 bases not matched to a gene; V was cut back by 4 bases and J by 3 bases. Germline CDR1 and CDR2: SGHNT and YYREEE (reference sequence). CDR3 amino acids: CASSPPGLGEETQYF. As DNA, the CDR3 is TGTGCCAGCAGCCCACCGGGACTAGGGGAAGAGACCCAGTACTTC.

The DNA of the CDR3 is TGTGCCAGTGTGCAGGCAGATCTAAACACTGAAGCTTTCTTT. Translation: CASVQADLNTEAFF. The chain joins TRBV19 to TRBJ1-1; D is unresolved. The V gene lost 8 bases and the J gene lost 2 bases, with 15 bases spanning the gap. The CDR3 has 14 amino acids. Germline values: CDR1 LNHDA, CDR2 SQIVND (reference sequence).

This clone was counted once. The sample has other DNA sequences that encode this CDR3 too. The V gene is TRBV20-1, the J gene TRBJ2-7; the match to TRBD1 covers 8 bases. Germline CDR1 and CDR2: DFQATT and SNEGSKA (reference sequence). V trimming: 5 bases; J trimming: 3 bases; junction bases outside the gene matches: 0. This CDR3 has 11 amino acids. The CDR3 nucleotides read TGCAGTGCTGGGACAGGCTACGAGCAGTACTTC. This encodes CSAGTGYEQYF.

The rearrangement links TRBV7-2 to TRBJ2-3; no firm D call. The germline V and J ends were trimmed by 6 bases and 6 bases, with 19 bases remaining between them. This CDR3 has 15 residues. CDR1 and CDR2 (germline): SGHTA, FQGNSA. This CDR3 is CASRKRVKHGDTQYF. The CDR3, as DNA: TGTGCCAGCAGAAAAAGAGTAAAGCACGGGGATACGCAGTATTTT. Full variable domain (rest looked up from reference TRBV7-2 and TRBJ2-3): GAGVSQSPSNKVTEKGKDVELRCDPISGHTALYWYRQSLGQGLEFLIYFQGNSAPDKSGLPSDRFSAERTGGSVSTLTIQRTQQEDSAVYLCASRKRVKHGDTQYFGPGTRLTVL.

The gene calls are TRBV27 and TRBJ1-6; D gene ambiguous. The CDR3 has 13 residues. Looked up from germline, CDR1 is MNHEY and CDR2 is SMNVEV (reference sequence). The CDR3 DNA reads TGTGAGGAGGCGGAGGGAAGAAATTCACCCCTCCACTTT. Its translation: CEEAEGRNSPLHF.

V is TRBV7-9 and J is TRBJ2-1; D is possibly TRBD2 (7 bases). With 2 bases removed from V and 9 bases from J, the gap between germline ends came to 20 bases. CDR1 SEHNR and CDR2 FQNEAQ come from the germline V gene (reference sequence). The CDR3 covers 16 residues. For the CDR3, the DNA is TGTGCCAGCAGCTTAAGGGCGGACGGGGGGCACGGTGAGCAGTTCTTC. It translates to CASSLRADGGHGEQFF.

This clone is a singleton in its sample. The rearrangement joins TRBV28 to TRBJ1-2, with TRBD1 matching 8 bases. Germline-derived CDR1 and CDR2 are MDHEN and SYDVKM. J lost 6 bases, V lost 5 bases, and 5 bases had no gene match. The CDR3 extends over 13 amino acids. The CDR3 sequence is CASSDRGTDGYTF. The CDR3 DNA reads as TGTGCCAGCAGTGACAGGGGCACAGATGGCTACACCTTC.

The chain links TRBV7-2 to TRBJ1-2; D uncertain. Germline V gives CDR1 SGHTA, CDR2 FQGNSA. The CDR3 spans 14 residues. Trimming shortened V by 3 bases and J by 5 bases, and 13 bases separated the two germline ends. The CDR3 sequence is CASSLQRFQYGYTF. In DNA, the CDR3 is TGTGCCAGCAGCTTGCAGCGTTTTCAGTATGGCTACACCTTC. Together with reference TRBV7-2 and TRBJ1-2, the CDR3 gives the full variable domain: GAGVSQSPSNKVTEKGKDVELRCDPISGHTALYWYRQSLGQGLEFLIYFQGNSAPDKSGLPSDRFSAERTGGSVSTLTIQRTQQEDSAVYLCASSLQRFQYGYTFGSGTRLTVV.

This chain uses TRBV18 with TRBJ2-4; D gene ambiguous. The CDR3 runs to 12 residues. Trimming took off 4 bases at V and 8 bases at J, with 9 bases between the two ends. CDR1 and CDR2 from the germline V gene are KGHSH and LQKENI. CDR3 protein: CASSRAEDIQYF. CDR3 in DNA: TGTGCCAGCTCACGGGCAGAAGACATTCAGTACTTC.

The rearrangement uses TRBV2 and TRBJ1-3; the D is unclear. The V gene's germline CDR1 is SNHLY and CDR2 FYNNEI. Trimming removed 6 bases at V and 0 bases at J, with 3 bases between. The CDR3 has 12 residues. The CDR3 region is CASSVSGNTIYF. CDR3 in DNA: TGTGCCAGCAGCGTCTCTGGAAACACCATATATTTT.

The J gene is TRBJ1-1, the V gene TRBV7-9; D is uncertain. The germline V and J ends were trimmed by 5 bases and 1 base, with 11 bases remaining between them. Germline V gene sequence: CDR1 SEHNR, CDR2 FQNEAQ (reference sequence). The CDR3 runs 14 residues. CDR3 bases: TGTGCCAGCAGCCCCCGTTTCCCGAACACTGAAGCTTTCTTT. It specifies CASSPRFPNTEAFF.

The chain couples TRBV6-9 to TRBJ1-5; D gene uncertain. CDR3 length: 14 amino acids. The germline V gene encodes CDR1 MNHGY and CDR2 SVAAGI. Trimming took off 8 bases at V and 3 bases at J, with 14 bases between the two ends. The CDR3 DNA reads TGTGCCAGCCCCCTGTCGGAGATCAATCAGCCCCAGCATTTT. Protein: CASPLSEINQPQHF.

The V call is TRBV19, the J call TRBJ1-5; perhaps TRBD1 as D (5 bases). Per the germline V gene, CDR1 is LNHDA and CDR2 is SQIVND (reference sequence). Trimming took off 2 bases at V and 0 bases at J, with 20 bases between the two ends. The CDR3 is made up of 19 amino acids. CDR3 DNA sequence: TGTGCCAGTAGTATAAAACCCGTGGGGGGATTTTATAGCAATCAGCCCCAGCATTTT. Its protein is CASSIKPVGGFYSNQPQHF.